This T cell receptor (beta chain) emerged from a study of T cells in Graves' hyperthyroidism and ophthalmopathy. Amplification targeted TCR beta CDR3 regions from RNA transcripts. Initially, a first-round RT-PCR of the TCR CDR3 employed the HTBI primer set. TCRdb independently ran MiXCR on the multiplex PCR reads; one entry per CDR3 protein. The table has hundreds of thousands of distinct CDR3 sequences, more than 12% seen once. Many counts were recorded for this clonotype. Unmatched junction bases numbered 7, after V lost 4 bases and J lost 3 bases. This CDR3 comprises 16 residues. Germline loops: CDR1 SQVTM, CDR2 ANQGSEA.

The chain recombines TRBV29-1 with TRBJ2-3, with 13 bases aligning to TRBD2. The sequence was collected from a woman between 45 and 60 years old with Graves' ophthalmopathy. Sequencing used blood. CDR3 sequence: CSVGGLAGVDTDTQYF. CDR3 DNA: TGCAGCGTTGGAGGACTAGCGGGAGTTGATACAGATACGCAGTATTTT.